Reported below is one TCR beta chain. Deletions cut 6 bases from V and 2 bases from J, with 14 bases between. The CDR3 is 15 residues long. Germline lookup yields CDR1 LNHDA and CDR2 SQIVND (reference sequence). The data originate from a study of blood T cell repertoires in COVID-19. Clones were read by immunoSEQ multiplex PCR, and TCRdb kept only the in-frame ones, dropping some. The table records under 250,000 clones, 89% of them present only once. Adults between roughly 18 and 95 years of age took part from 20 to 25 US areas. The receptor comes from a woman aged 30 to 39 with acute COVID-19. Sequencing was carried out using PBMCs or T cells enriched from blood (not recorded which). The chain links TRBV19 to TRBJ1-5, with no clear D. The CDR3 region has the DNA TGTGCCAGTAGCTCCGGTCCGGGAGGCAATCAGCCCCAGCATTTT. This translates into CASSSGPGGNQPQHF.